The 7 T cell receptor beta chains below all came from one sample that was sequenced in a study of OX40 agonist ivuxolimab in advanced cancers. The method was immunoSEQ multiplex PCR; TCRdb's version includes in-frame clones alone and lacks a portion of them. The sample has 20,000 or so clones, roughly 87% seen once. The material sequenced was CD4+ or CD8+ T cells sorted from blood, taken in a trial of the OX40 agonist ivuxolimab. These receptors were taken from an adult with an advanced solid tumor such as melanoma, head and neck, liver or kidney cancer.

This chain links TRBV29-1 with TRBJ2-5, with D perhaps being TRBD1 or TRBD2 (5 bases each). V lost 0 bases to trimming and J lost 6 bases, with 11 bases between them. Per the germline V gene, CDR1 is SQVTM and CDR2 is ANQGSEA. This CDR3 is built from 13 residues. CDR3 coding DNA: TGCAGCGTTGAAGAGGGGGATCCTAAGACCCAGTACTTC. Its translation is CSVEEGDPKTQYF.

Judged by abundance, this clone is large. The rearrangement uses TRBV29-1 and TRBJ1-2; D gene uncertain. CDR1 and CDR2 from the germline V gene are SQVTM and ANQGSEA. This CDR3 is 11 amino acids long. V lost 5 bases and J 3 bases, leaving 7 bases between the germline ends. CDR3 in amino acids: CSVREYYGYTF. In DNA, the CDR3 is TGCAGCGTTAGGGAGTACTATGGCTACACCTTC.

The chain is built from TRBV11-3 and TRBJ1-1; D gene uncertain. CDR1 is SGHNT and CDR2 is YENEEA in the germline V gene. This CDR3 region has 12 residues. The V gene lost 5 bases and the J gene lost 1 base, with 5 bases spanning the gap. CDR3 amino acids: CASSHWNTEAFF. The DNA of the CDR3 is TGTGCCAGCAGCCATTGGAACACTGAAGCTTTCTTT.

The J gene is TRBJ2-1, the V gene TRBV11-3, with D possibly being TRBD2 (5 bases). Germline CDR1 is SGHNT and CDR2 is YENEEA. This CDR3 is built from 15 residues. The V and J ends lost 1 base and 1 base respectively, with 8 bases between them. The CDR3 loop reads CASSLVLASYNEQFF. The CDR3 region has the DNA TGTGCCAGCAGCTTAGTCTTAGCGTCCTACAATGAGCAGTTCTTC.

The genes are TRBV9 and TRBJ2-1; 8 bases are shared with TRBD2. Germline trimming cut 5 bases from V and 4 bases from J; bases unmatched to any gene: 5. The CDR3 extends over 14 amino acids. Germline CDR1 is SGDLS and CDR2 is YYNGEE. The CDR3 coding sequence is TGTGCCAGCAGTGACCAGCGGGGGTACAATGAGCAGTTCTTC. Encoded protein: CASSDQRGYNEQFF.

This clone has a single count. CDR3 sequence (DNA): TGTGCCAGCCGTCGGGCATTTAATTATCTCTCCTACGAGCAGTACTTC. Its protein is CASRRAFNYLSYEQYF. The rearrangement links TRBV28 to TRBJ2-7; no definite D call. Germline CDR1 MDHEN, CDR2 SYDVKM. The V end was cut by 8 bases, the J end by 0 bases, with 20 bases between. The CDR3 is 16 amino acids.

The chain employs TRBV28 and TRBJ2-2, with TRBD2 identical over 9 bases. This CDR3 spans 14 amino acids. V lost 5 bases and J lost 6; bases outside the gene matches: 4. Germline V lookup: CDR1 MDHEN, CDR2 SYDVKM. CDR3 protein: CASSLGLAAGELFF. The CDR3 bases are TGTGCCAGCAGTCTGGGACTAGCCGCCGGGGAGCTGTTTTTT. The whole variable domain, filled in from reference TRBV28 and TRBJ2-2, reads DVKVTQSSRYLVKRTGEKVFLECVQDMDHENMFWYRQDPGLGLRLIYFSYDVKMKEKGDIPEGYSVSREKKERFSLILESASTNQTSMYLCASSLGLAAGELFFGEGSRLTVL.